Reported below is one TCR beta chain. Antigen unknown. Regarding time point: baseline pretreatment blood. Treatment: 15 Gy SBRT to primary tumor, nephrectomy 4 weeks later. Germline-derived CDR1 and CDR2 are MGHRA and YSYEKL. This CDR3 contains 15 residues. With 0 bases removed from V and 2 bases from J, the gap between germline ends came to 10 bases. This sample is drawn from a study of radiation and T cells in renal cell carcinoma. As for the study in general: Nephrectomy followed 15 Gy stereotactic body radiation by 4 weeks.

Study-level findings and limits: In blood, top tumor clones expanded by 2 weeks, shrinking by 4.

The repertoire was sequenced with immunoSEQ multiplex PCR; TCRdb's copy has only in-frame clones and lacks some. The sample carries 95,000 to 150,000 clones, about four fifths recorded once. This TCR came from a woman aged 60-75 years with renal cell carcinoma. V is TRBV4-1 and J is TRBJ2-5, with D unresolved. The sample in question was blood, obtained from a patient whose treatment included radiotherapy and nephrectomy. Here the CDR3 reads CASSQDRNRQETQYF. The CDR3 DNA reads TGCGCCAGCAGCCAAGATAGGAATCGGCAAGAGACCCAGTACTTC.